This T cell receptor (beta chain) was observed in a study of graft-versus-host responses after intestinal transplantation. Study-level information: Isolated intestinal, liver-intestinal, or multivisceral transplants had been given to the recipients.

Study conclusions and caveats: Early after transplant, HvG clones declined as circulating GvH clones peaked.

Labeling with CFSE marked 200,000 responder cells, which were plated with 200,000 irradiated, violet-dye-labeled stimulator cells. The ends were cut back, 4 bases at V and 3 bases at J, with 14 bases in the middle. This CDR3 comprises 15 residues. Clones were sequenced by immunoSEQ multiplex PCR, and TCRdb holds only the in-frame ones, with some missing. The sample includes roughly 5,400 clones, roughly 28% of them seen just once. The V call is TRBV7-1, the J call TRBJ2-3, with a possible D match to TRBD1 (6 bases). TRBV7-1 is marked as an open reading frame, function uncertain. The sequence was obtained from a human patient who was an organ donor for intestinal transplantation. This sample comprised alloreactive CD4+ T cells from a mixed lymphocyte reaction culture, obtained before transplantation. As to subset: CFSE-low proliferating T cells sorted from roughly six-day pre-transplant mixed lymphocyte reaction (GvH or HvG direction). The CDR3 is CASSLSGGWTDTQYF. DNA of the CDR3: TGTGCCAGCAGCTTATCTGGGGGCTGGACAGATACGCAGTATTTT.